The 21 T cell receptor beta chains in this list originate from one sample, sequenced in a study of blood T cell repertoires in COVID-19. Using immunoSEQ multiplex PCR, the repertoire was profiled, and TCRdb retains in-frame clones only, with some absent. In the table there are about 480,000 clones, around 90% of which are singletons. Sequenced material: PBMCs or T cells enriched from blood (not recorded which). These receptors came from a young woman with acute COVID-19.

The V call is TRBV9, the J call TRBJ2-1; D not resolved. V lost 1 base and J lost 8, with 7 bases in between. The V gene's germline CDR1 is SGDLS and CDR2 YYNGEE. The CDR3 length is 12 residues. The CDR3 DNA follows: TGTGCCAGCAGCGTATCAGAGGATGAGCAGTTCTTC. Translating it yields CASSVSEDEQFF.

This clone occurred once. This rearrangement joins TRBV4-3 to TRBJ1-2; D is unclear. Germline V gene sequence: CDR1 LGHNA, CDR2 YSLEER. V lost 0 bases to trimming and J lost 8 bases, with 19 bases between them. The CDR3 runs to 16 residues. As DNA, the CDR3 is TGCGCCAGCAGCCAAGACCTCGGCCGGTCTTCAGGCGGCTACACCTTC. It translates to CASSQDLGRSSGGYTF.

This clone appeared a single time. The chain has TRBV28 and TRBJ2-1; 10 positions match TRBD2. The CDR3 covers 16 residues. V shed 6 bases, J shed 9 bases, and the junction held 14 bases outside the gene matches. Germline lookup yields CDR1 MDHEN and CDR2 SYDVKM. The CDR3 protein is CASRGSGRAELGEQFF. CDR3 coding DNA: TGTGCCAGCAGGGGAAGCGGGAGGGCCGAGTTGGGTGAGCAGTTCTTC.

The chain joins TRBV19 to TRBJ2-3, with 8 bases aligning to TRBD1. V was clipped by 5 bases and J by 3 bases; unmatched bases: 4. The CDR3 runs 14 residues. The germline V gene encodes CDR1 LNHDA and CDR2 SQIVND (reference sequence). CDR3 in DNA: TGTGCCAGTAGTTCTGACAGGGGAACAGATACGCAGTATTTT. Its protein is CASSSDRGTDTQYF. The complete variable domain, with remaining parts taken from reference TRBV19 and TRBJ2-3, reads DGGITQSPKYLFRKEGQNVTLSCEQNLNHDAMYWYRQDPGQGLRLIYYSQIVNDFQKGDIAEGYSVSREKKESFPLTVTSAQKNPTAFYLCASSSDRGTDTQYFGPGTRLTVL.

The V gene is TRBV4-1, the J gene TRBJ1-1; D may be TRBD1 (6 bases). Looked up from germline, CDR1 is MGHRA and CDR2 is YSYEKL. The CDR3 has 15 residues. Trimming stripped 5 bases from V and 0 bases from J, with 13 bases between. The CDR3 loop is CASSSHREMNTEAFF. The CDR3 DNA sequence: TGCGCCAGCAGCTCGCACAGGGAAATGAACACTGAAGCTTTCTTT.

The sample holds one count of this clone. V is TRBV4-3 and J is TRBJ2-7; D might be TRBD2 (7 bases). The length of the CDR3 is 13 residues. V gave up 11 bases and J gave up 3 bases, with 17 bases separating them. The germline V gene encodes CDR1 LGHNA and CDR2 YSLEER. CDR3 protein: CAAQRGAVYEQYF. CDR3 in DNA: TGCGCCGCTCAACGGGGGGCAGTCTACGAGCAGTACTTC.

Concerning this clone itself: At the DNA level, this CDR3 is encoded by other sequences in the same sample as well. V and J are TRBV5-1 and TRBJ1-1, with 8 bases identical to TRBD1. From germline, CDR1 is SGHRS and CDR2 YFSETQ. CDR3 length equals 15 residues. The junction had 4 bases not matched to a gene; V was cut back by 3 bases and J by 0 bases. In DNA, the CDR3 is TGCGCCAGCAGCTGGGGGACAGGAATGAACACTGAAGCTTTCTTT. This translates into CASSWGTGMNTEAFF.

CDR3 in amino acids: CAWSVRRTGQTGELFF. As DNA, the CDR3 is TGTGCCTGGAGCGTACGTAGGACAGGGCAAACCGGGGAGCTGTTTTTT. The gene calls are TRBV30 and TRBJ2-2; TRBD1 aligns across 8 bases. Germline V lookup: CDR1 GTSNPN, CDR2 SVGIG (reference sequence). V lost 3 bases to trimming and J lost 5 bases; unmatched junction nucleotides: 11. The CDR3 extends over 16 amino acids.

The CDR3, as DNA: TGTGCCAGCAGCCAAGACGGGACTAACTACAATGAGCAGTTCTTC. Encoded protein: CASSQDGTNYNEQFF. The rearrangement uses TRBV3-1 (or the pseudogene TRBV3-2) and TRBJ2-1; 7 bases fit TRBD2. CDR3 size: 15 residues. Germline CDR1 reads LGHDT; CDR2 reads YNNKEL (reference sequence). Trimming at V came to 0 bases and at J to 3 bases, leaving 2 bases not matched to a gene.

This chain connects TRBV7-8 to TRBJ2-5; TRBD2 might be the D (6 bases). The CDR3 is 15 amino acids. Per the germline V gene, CDR1 is SGHVS and CDR2 is FQNEAQ. Trimming left V 5 bases short and J 2 bases short, with 15 bases between. The CDR3 loop reads CASSPPGLRQETQYF. CDR3 coding DNA: TGTGCCAGCAGCCCTCCGGGACTCCGTCAAGAGACCCAGTACTTC.

A remark on this clone: A junction boundary mismatches the germline segment, possibly from a read error. CDR3 amino acids: CASSLEPSSGGVETQYF. CDR3 DNA: TGTGCCAGCAGCCTAGAACCGTCCTCAGGGGGCGTAGAGACCCAGTACTTC. The chain has TRBV11-2 and TRBJ2-5, with TRBD1 matching 8 bases. Germline CDR1 is SGHAT and CDR2 is FQNNGV. This CDR3 is 17 amino acids long.

The genes are TRBV3-1 (or the pseudogene TRBV3-2) and TRBJ1-2, with D unresolved. V lost 2 bases and J lost 2, with 3 bases in between. The CDR3 consists of 12 residues. The germline V gene has CDR1 LGHDT and CDR2 YNNKEL (reference sequence). CDR3 residues: CASSQSNYGYTF. CDR3 coding DNA: TGTGCCAGCAGCCAATCGAACTATGGCTACACCTTC.

Only a few counts were recorded for this clone. The J gene is TRBJ2-2, the V gene TRBV19; possibly TRBD1 for D (6 bases). The CDR3 length is 13 residues. Trimming took 4 bases from V and 4 from J, leaving 7 bases between them. Per the germline V gene, CDR1 is LNHDA and CDR2 is SQIVND (reference sequence). CDR3 residues: CASSNRVTGELFF. The CDR3 DNA sequence: TGTGCCAGTAGTAACAGGGTCACCGGGGAGCTGTTTTTT. Full variable domain (remainder filled in from reference TRBV19 and TRBJ2-2): DGGITQSPKYLFRKEGQNVTLSCEQNLNHDAMYWYRQDPGQGLRLIYYSQIVNDFQKGDIAEGYSVSREKKESFPLTVTSAQKNPTAFYLCASSNRVTGELFFGEGSRLTVL.

The chain carries TRBV5-3 and TRBJ2-1, with TRBD2 matching 13 bases. TRBV5-3 has ORF status, its function being uncertain. Trimming took 4 bases from V and 8 from J; bases not matched to a gene: 6. The CDR3 spans 15 residues. CDR3 sequence: CARSRTSGSSHEQFF. The CDR3 bases are TGTGCCAGAAGCCGGACTAGCGGGAGCTCCCATGAGCAGTTCTTC.

The J gene is TRBJ2-7, the V gene TRBV11-2, with 9 bases fitting TRBD1. The CDR3 is made up of 14 amino acids. The germline V gene encodes CDR1 SGHAT and CDR2 FQNNGV. V gave up 5 bases and J gave up 2 bases; unmatched junction bases: 4. CDR3 region: CASSTGTGPYEQYF. CDR3 bases: TGTGCCAGCAGCACCGGGACAGGGCCCTACGAGCAGTACTTC.

On this clone itself: Additional DNA sequences in this sample encode the identical CDR3. The rearrangement uses TRBV19 and TRBJ1-5; D is undetermined. This CDR3 region has 13 residues. Trimming shortened V by 3 bases and J by 3 bases, and 6 bases separated the two germline ends. Germline values: CDR1 LNHDA, CDR2 SQIVND (reference sequence). CDR3 DNA sequence: TGTGCCAGTAGTATCCGGGTCAATCAGCCCCAGCATTTT. Residues: CASSIRVNQPQHF.

This chain connects TRBV2 to TRBJ1-5; weak D call: TRBD1 (5 bases). Germline V CDR1 and CDR2: SNHLY, FYNNEI. V was pared by 5 bases and J by 6 bases, with 11 bases between. The CDR3 loop spans 13 amino acids. DNA of the CDR3: TGTGCCAGCAGTACCAGGGAGGTTCAGCCCCAGCATTTT. This translates into CASSTREVQPQHF.

The chain is built from TRBV4-2 and TRBJ1-3; TRBD1 might be the D (5 bases). This CDR3 is 16 amino acids long. Looked up from germline, CDR1 is LGHNA and CDR2 is YNFKEQ. The V end was cut by 1 base, the J end by 4 bases, with 14 bases between. The CDR3 DNA is TGTGCCAGCAGCCAAGTAGGGGCCAGGTTCGGAAACACCATATATTTT. Protein product: CASSQVGARFGNTIYF.

The chain couples TRBV7-2 to TRBJ2-4; the D gene is possibly TRBD1 (6 bases). The CDR3 is 14 amino acids. With 6 bases removed from V and 3 bases from J, the gap between germline ends came to 12 bases. CDR1 and CDR2 (germline): SGHTA, FQGNSA. CDR3 sequence: CASSWTVDKNIQYF. CDR3 bases: TGTGCCAGCAGTTGGACAGTGGACAAAAACATTCAGTACTTC.

The chain employs TRBV6-2 or TRBV6-3 and TRBJ2-7; 7 positions agree with TRBD2. Germline V gene data show CDR1 as MNHEY and CDR2 as SVGEGT. The trim removed 7 bases at V and 6 bases at J, leaving 12 bases unmatched. The CDR3 runs 14 residues. CDR3 region: CASNPSGKSREQYF. The CDR3 nucleotides read TGTGCCAGCAACCCGAGCGGGAAGTCCCGCGAGCAGTACTTC.

The chain joins TRBV3-1 (or the pseudogene TRBV3-2) to TRBJ1-2, with TRBD1 matching over 8 bases. J lost 7 bases, V lost 5 bases, and 0 bases had no gene match. Germline lookup yields CDR1 LGHDT and CDR2 YNNKEL (reference sequence). This CDR3 has 11 amino acids. The CDR3 is CASSTGGGYTF. DNA of the CDR3: TGTGCCAGCAGCACAGGGGGTGGCTACACCTTC.